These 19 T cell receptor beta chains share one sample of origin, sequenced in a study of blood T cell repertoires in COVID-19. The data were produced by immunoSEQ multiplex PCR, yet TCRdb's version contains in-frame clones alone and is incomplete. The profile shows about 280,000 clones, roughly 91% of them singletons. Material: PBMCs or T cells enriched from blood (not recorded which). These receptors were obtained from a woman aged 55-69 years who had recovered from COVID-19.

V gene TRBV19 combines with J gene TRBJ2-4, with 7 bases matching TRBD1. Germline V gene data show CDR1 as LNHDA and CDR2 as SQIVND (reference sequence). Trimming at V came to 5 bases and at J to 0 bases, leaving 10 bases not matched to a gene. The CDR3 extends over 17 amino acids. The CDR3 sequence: CASSDRALSLAKNIQYF. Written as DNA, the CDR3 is TGTGCCAGTAGTGACAGGGCCCTTTCTCTAGCCAAAAACATTCAGTACTTC.

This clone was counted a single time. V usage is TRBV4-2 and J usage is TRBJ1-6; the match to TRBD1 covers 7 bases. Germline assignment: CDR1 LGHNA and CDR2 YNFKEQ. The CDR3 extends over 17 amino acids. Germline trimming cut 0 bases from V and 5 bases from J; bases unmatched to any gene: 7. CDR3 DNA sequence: TGTGCCAGCAGCCAAGATCTGAGAGGGGGCGATAATTCACCCCTCCACTTT. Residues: CASSQDLRGGDNSPLHF.

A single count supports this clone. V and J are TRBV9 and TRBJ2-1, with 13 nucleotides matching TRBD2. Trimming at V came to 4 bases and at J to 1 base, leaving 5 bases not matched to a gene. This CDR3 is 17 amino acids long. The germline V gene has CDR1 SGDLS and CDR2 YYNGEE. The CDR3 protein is CASSITSGGASYNEQFF. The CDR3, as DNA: TGTGCCAGCAGCATTACTAGCGGGGGGGCTTCCTACAATGAGCAGTTCTTC.

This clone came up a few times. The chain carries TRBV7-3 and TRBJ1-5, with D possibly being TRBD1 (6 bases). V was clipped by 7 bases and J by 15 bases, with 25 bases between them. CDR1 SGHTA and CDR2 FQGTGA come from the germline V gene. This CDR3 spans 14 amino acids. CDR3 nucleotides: TGTGCCAGCACCCCCAACACCCGCCCGGGACATCCGCATTTT. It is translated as CASTPNTRPGHPHF.

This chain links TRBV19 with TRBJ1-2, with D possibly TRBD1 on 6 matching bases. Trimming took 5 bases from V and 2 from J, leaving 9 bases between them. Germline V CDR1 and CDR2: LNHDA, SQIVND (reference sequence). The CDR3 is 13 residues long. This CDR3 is CASSSGQNYGYTF. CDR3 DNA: TGTGCCAGTAGTTCGGGACAAAACTATGGCTACACCTTC.

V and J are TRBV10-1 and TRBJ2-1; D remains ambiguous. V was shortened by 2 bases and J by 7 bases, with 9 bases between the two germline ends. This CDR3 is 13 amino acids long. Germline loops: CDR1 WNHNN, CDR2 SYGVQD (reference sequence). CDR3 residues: CASSELAVNEQFF. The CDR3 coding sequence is TGCGCCAGCAGTGAGCTGGCGGTGAATGAGCAGTTCTTC.

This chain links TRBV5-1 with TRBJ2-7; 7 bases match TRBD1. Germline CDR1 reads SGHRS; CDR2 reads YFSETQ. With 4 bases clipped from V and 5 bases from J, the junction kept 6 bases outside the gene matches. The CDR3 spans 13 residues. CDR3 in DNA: TGCGCCAGCAGCCAGGACAGGTACGACGAGCAGTACTTC. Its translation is CASSQDRYDEQYF.

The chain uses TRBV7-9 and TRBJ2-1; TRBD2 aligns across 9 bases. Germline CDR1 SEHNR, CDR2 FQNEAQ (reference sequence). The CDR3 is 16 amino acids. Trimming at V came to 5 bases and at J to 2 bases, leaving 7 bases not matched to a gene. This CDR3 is CASSPTLAGTYNEQFF. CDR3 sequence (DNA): TGTGCCAGCAGCCCCACCCTAGCGGGAACCTACAATGAGCAGTTCTTC.

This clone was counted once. This CDR3 is CASSLRPGQGGKNTEAFF. CDR3 in DNA: TGCGCCAGCAGCTTACGACCGGGACAGGGGGGAAAGAACACTGAAGCTTTCTTT. J is TRBJ1-1 and V is TRBV5-1, with 11 bases lining up with TRBD1. The J segment lost 1 base and the V segment lost 2 bases, leaving 10 bases of the junction unmatched. Germline-derived CDR1 and CDR2 are SGHRS and YFSETQ. The CDR3 loop spans 18 amino acids.

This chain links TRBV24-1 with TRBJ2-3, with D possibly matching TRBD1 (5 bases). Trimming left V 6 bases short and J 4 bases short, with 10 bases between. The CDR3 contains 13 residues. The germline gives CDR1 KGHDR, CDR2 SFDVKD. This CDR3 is CATSQQGPDTQYF. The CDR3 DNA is TGTGCCACCAGTCAGCAGGGCCCAGATACGCAGTATTTT.

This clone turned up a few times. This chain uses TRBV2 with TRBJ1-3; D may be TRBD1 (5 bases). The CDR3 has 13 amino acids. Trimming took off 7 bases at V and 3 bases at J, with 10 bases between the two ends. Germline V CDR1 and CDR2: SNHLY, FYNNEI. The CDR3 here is CASIRGIGNTIYF. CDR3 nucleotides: TGTGCCAGCATTAGGGGTATTGGAAACACCATATATTTT.

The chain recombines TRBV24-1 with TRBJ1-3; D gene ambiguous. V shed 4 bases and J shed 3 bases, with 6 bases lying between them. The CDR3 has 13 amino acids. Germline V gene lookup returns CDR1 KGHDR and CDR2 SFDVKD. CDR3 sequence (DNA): TGTGCCACCAGTGACCATTTTGGAAACACCATATATTTT. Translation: CATSDHFGNTIYF.

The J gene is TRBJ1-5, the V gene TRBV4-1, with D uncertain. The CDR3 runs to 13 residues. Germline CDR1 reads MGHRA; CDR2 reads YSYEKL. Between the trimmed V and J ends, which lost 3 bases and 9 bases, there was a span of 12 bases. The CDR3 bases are TGCGCCAGCAGCCAGATACCCTCGGGGCCCCAGCATTTT. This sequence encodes CASSQIPSGPQHF.

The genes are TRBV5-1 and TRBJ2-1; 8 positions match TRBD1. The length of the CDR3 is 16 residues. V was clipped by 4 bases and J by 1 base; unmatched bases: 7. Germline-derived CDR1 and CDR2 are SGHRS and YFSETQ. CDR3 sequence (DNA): TGCGCCAGCAGCCACACCGGGACAGGTTCCTACAATGAGCAGTTCTTC. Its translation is CASSHTGTGSYNEQFF.

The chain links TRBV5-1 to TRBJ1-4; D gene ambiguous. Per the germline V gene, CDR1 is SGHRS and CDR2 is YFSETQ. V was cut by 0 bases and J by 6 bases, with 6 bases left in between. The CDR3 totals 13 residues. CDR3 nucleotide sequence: TGCGCCAGCAGCTTGGGAGGCGATGAAAAACTGTTTTTT. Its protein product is CASSLGGDEKLFF.

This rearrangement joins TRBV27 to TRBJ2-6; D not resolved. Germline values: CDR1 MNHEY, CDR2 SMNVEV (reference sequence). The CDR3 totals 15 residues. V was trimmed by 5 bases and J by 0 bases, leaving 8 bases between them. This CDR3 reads CASSLGNSGANVLTF. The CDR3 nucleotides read TGTGCCAGCAGTCTAGGAAACTCTGGGGCCAACGTCCTGACTTTC.

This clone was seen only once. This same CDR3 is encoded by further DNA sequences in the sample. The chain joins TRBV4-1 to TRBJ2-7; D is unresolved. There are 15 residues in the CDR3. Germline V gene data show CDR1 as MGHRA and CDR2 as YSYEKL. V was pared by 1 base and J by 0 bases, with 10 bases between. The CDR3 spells CASSQGGDSSYEQYF. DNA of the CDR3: TGCGCCAGCAGCCAAGGAGGAGATAGCTCCTACGAGCAGTACTTC.

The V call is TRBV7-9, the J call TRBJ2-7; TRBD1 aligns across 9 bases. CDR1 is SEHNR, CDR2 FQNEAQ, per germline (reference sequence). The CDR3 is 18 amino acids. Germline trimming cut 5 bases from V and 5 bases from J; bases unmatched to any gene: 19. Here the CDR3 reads CASSKRPFAGTGNHEQYF. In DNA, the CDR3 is TGTGCCAGCAGCAAGAGACCATTTGCCGGGACAGGGAATCACGAGCAGTACTTC.

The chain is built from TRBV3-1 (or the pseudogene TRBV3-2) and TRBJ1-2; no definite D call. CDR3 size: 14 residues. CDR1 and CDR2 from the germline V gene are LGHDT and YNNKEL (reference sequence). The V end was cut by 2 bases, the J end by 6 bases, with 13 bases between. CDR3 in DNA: TGTGCCAGCAGCCAATACGCGGGCAGAGATGGCTACACCTTC. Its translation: CASSQYAGRDGYTF.